This T cell receptor (beta chain) was captured in a study of blood T cell repertoires in COVID-19. In the study overall: T cells, B-cell-depleted T cells, or PBMCs supplied cDNA or gDNA.

J lost 8 bases, V lost 6 bases, and 11 bases had no gene match. Looked up from germline, CDR1 is SEHNR and CDR2 is FQNEAQ (reference sequence). The CDR3 spans 15 residues. Generated by immunoSEQ multiplex PCR, the TCRdb table keeps only in-frame clones and is missing some. Of 90,000 to 110,000 clones in the sample, roughly 80% were seen once. The table lists this clone with a count of one. The sequencing sample was made of peripheral blood. The clonotype originates from a woman aged 80 or older with acute or convalescent COVID-19. The chain couples TRBV7-9 to TRBJ1-2; 11 bases match TRBD1. The CDR3 DNA reads TGTGCCAGCAGGGGACAGGGGGGGAAATCGTCGGGCTACACCTTC. This gives the protein CASRGQGGKSSGYTF.